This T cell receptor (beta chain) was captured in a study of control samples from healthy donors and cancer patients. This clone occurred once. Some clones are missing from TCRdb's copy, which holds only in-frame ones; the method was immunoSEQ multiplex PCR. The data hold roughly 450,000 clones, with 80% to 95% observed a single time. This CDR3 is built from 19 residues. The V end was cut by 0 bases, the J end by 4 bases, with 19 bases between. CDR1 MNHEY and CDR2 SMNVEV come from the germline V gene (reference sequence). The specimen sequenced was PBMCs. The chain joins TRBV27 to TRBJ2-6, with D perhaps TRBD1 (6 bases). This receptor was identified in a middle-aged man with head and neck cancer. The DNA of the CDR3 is TGTGCCAGCAGTTTATCGATTTCGGGCAGGGGATACGGGGCCAACGTCCTGACTTTC. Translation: CASSLSISGRGYGANVLTF.